The 25 T cell receptor beta chains in this list originate from one sample, sequenced in a study of blood T cell repertoires in COVID-19. Sequenced by immunoSEQ multiplex PCR; TCRdb stores in-frame clones only, minus some. The sample has about 170,000 clones, approximately 86% seen once. Specimen: peripheral blood. These receptors all come from a man in his fifties with active or convalescent COVID-19.

The chain combines TRBV24-1 with TRBJ2-1; TRBD2 might be the D (6 bases). The germline V gene encodes CDR1 KGHDR and CDR2 SFDVKD. Trimming stripped 5 bases from V and 4 bases from J, with 17 bases between. This CDR3 has 16 amino acids. CDR3 coding DNA: TGTGCCACCAGTGCCGTCACCGGGACTCGGTACAATGAGCAGTTCTTC. Amino acid sequence: CATSAVTGTRYNEQFF.

The chain has TRBV28 and TRBJ2-1; no clear D gene. CDR3 length: 12 amino acids. V dropped 5 bases and J dropped 7 bases, with 9 bases sitting between them. Germline-derived CDR1 and CDR2 are MDHEN and SYDVKM. In DNA form, the CDR3 reads TGTGCCAGCAGTCCCCTCTTGAATGAGCAGTTCTTC. Its translation is CASSPLLNEQFF.

V is TRBV28 and J is TRBJ2-2, with 11 bases identical to TRBD1. This CDR3 contains 14 residues. Germline V gene sequence: CDR1 MDHEN, CDR2 SYDVKM. Trimming took 6 bases from V and 4 from J; bases not matched to a gene: 1. CDR3 nucleotides: TGTGCCAGCAGGGGGACAGGGGGCACCGGGGAGCTGTTTTTT. It is translated as CASRGTGGTGELFF. The full variable domain, in which reference TRBV28 and TRBJ2-2 provide the parts outside the CDR3, is DVKVTQSSRYLVKRTGEKVFLECVQDMDHENMFWYRQDPGLGLRLIYFSYDVKMKEKGDIPEGYSVSREKKERFSLILESASTNQTSMYLCASRGTGGTGELFFGEGSRLTVL.

The chain joins TRBV11-3 to TRBJ2-7; 9 bases are a match to TRBD1. In germline, CDR1 is SGHNT, CDR2 YENEEA. This CDR3 is 18 amino acids long. V was pared by 5 bases and J by 2 bases, with 16 bases of the junction left unmatched. The CDR3 loop reads CASSPAGWGQGRTYEQYF. The CDR3 nucleotides read TGTGCCAGCAGCCCTGCGGGATGGGGACAGGGACGGACCTACGAGCAGTACTTC. Filled out from reference TRBV11-3 and TRBJ2-7, the complete variable domain reads EAGVVQSPRYKIIEKKQPVAFWCNPISGHNTLYWYLQNLGQGPELLIRYENEEAVDDSQLPKDRFSAERLKGVDSTLKIQPAELGDSAVYLCASSPAGWGQGRTYEQYFGPGTRLTVT.

This chain links TRBV10-1 with TRBJ1-2, with D uncertain. Deletions cut 0 bases from V and 1 base from J, with 18 bases between. Germline loops: CDR1 WNHNN, CDR2 SYGVQD (reference sequence). The CDR3 totals 18 residues. The CDR3, as DNA: TGCGCCAGCAGTGAGTCGAGATGGTGCAGGTTCTATAACTATGGCTACACCTTC. Amino acid sequence: CASSESRWCRFYNYGYTF.

This clone was seen only once. The chain combines TRBV5-4 with TRBJ2-5, with 7 positions matching TRBD2. Germline CDR1 SGHNT, CDR2 YYREEE (reference sequence). V shed 6 bases, J shed 1 base, and the junction held 6 bases outside the gene matches. This CDR3 is 14 amino acids long. The CDR3 spells CASTIGTIQETQYF. CDR3 sequence (DNA): TGTGCCAGCACCATCGGGACTATCCAAGAGACCCAGTACTTC.

The chain combines TRBV4-1 with TRBJ2-7; D uncertain. The germline CDR1 and CDR2 sequences are MGHRA and YSYEKL. This CDR3 has 13 residues. The V and J ends lost 0 bases and 12 bases respectively, with 15 bases between them. CDR3 DNA: TGCGCCAGCAGCCAAGAAACCCAACATAGGAGGTACTTC. This sequence encodes CASSQETQHRRYF.

V usage is TRBV2 and J usage is TRBJ2-7, with a possible D match to TRBD2 (6 bases). The CDR3 has 11 residues. Germline V gene data show CDR1 as SNHLY and CDR2 as FYNNEI. Trimming stripped 11 bases from V and 5 bases from J, with 13 bases between. The CDR3 nucleotides are TGTGCCTCGGGGGAGAGGAACGAGCAGTACTTC. It codes for CASGERNEQYF.

The genes are TRBV5-1 and TRBJ1-1, with D possibly TRBD1 on 6 matching bases. Germline V lookup: CDR1 SGHRS, CDR2 YFSETQ. This CDR3 is 15 amino acids long. V lost 3 bases and J 4 bases, leaving 16 bases between the germline ends. The CDR3 nucleotides are TGCGCCAGCAGCTCCCGACAGGCTGTAGGCACTGAAGCTTTCTTT. Translation: CASSSRQAVGTEAFF.

The chain recombines TRBV10-3 with TRBJ1-4; 8 bases map to TRBD1. This CDR3 is built from 14 residues. Trimming removed 6 bases from V and 4 bases from J; junction bases left unmatched: 4. Germline assignment: CDR1 ENHRY and CDR2 SYGVKD. The CDR3 bases are TGTGCCATCAGCCAGACAGGGGTTAATGAAAAACTGTTTTTT. Translating gives CAISQTGVNEKLFF.

A note on this clone: One junction end disagrees with the germline gene, perhaps due to a read error. The rearrangement joins TRBV5-4 to TRBJ1-4; 9 nucleotides align to TRBD1. Germline loops: CDR1 SGHNT, CDR2 YYREEE (reference sequence). The CDR3 is made up of 14 amino acids. CDR3 DNA sequence: TGTGCCAGCAGCTTGGGGGACAGGGATGAAAAATTGTTTTTT. Protein product: CASSLGDRDEKLFF.

V and J are TRBV6-4 and TRBJ1-2; TRBD1 agrees at 12 bases. Losses at the gene ends were 2 bases for V and 4 bases for J; bases not matched to a gene: 2. Germline CDR1 is MRHNA and CDR2 is SNTAGT. This CDR3 region has 15 residues. CDR3 nucleotides: TGTGCCAGCAGTGACGGGACAGGGGGCATCTATGGCTACACCTTC. Protein sequence: CASSDGTGGIYGYTF.

This clone is a singleton in its sample. J is TRBJ2-1 and V is TRBV7-8; 8 positions agree with TRBD2. Germline values: CDR1 SGHVS, CDR2 FQNEAQ. Germline trimming cut 2 bases from V and 0 bases from J; bases unmatched to any gene: 3. The CDR3 runs to 16 residues. CDR3 in DNA: TGTGCCAGCAGCTTAACCGGGACTAGCTCCTACAATGAGCAGTTCTTC. Protein: CASSLTGTSSYNEQFF. Combining the CDR3 with reference TRBV7-8 and TRBJ2-1 gives the whole variable domain GAGVSQSPRYKVAKRGQDVALRCDPISGHVSLFWYQQALGQGPEFLTYFQNEAQLDKSGLPSDRFFAERPEGSVSTLKIQRTQQEDSAVYLCASSLTGTSSYNEQFFGPGTRLTVL.

Turning to this clone: At one boundary the junction diverges from the germline segment, which might be a read error. J is TRBJ1-6 and V is TRBV19; TRBD1 matches at 7 bases. The germline CDR1 and CDR2 sequences are LNHDA and SQIVND (reference sequence). The CDR3 runs to 14 residues. The DNA of the CDR3 is TGTGTCAGTAGTATAGACAGGGCTAATTCACCCCTCCACTTT. Translation: CVSSIDRANSPLHF.

The CDR3 here is CASSQGVGGRDTGELFF. CDR3 bases: TGTGCCAGCAGCCAAGGCGTCGGCGGGAGGGACACCGGGGAGCTGTTTTTT. This rearrangement joins TRBV7-8 to TRBJ2-2; 9 bases fit TRBD2. Germline V gives CDR1 SGHVS, CDR2 FQNEAQ. The CDR3 extends over 17 amino acids. V was pared by 5 bases and J by 3 bases, with 10 bases of the junction left unmatched.

The chain uses TRBV5-3 and TRBJ2-7, with D perhaps TRBD2 (5 bases). TRBV5-3 is an open reading frame whose function is uncertain. CDR3 length equals 12 residues. Trimming pared 4 bases from V and 6 bases from J, leaving 11 bases between. CDR3 region: CARSLYRGEQYF. DNA of the CDR3: TGTGCCAGAAGCCTCTATCGGGGCGAGCAGTACTTC.

This chain links TRBV5-6 with TRBJ1-2; no definite D call. V shed 0 bases and J shed 4 bases, with 10 bases lying between them. CDR3 length: 14 amino acids. Germline CDR1 reads SGHDT; CDR2 reads YYEEEE. CDR3 nucleotide sequence: TGTGCCAGCAGCTTGGAGGATCTAGCCTATGGCTACACCTTC. Translation: CASSLEDLAYGYTF. The full variable domain, with the rest looked up from reference TRBV5-6 and TRBJ1-2, is DAGVTQSPTHLIKTRGQQVTLRCSPKSGHDTVSWYQQALGQGPQFIFQYYEEEERQRGNFPDRFSGHQFPNYSSELNVNALLLGDSALYLCASSLEDLAYGYTFGSGTRLTVV.

This chain links TRBV9 with TRBJ2-1; 11 positions match TRBD2. The J segment lost 1 base and the V segment lost 3 bases, leaving 6 bases of the junction unmatched. CDR1 and CDR2 (germline): SGDLS, YYNGEE. The CDR3 spans 17 residues. CDR3: CASSATSGVISYNEQFF. The CDR3 DNA sequence: TGTGCCAGCAGCGCGACTAGCGGGGTGATATCCTACAATGAGCAGTTCTTC.

V gene TRBV12-3 or TRBV12-4 combines with J gene TRBJ1-1; no firm D call. The V and J ends lost 2 bases and 1 base respectively, with 5 bases between them. CDR3 length: 13 residues. The CDR3 spells CASSLLENTEAFF. Here the CDR3 DNA reads TGTGCCAGCAGTTTATTAGAGAACACTGAAGCTTTCTTT.

The chain recombines TRBV10-3 with TRBJ2-2, with D possibly being TRBD2 (7 bases). V dropped 8 bases and J dropped 10 bases, with 17 bases sitting between them. Germline V CDR1 and CDR2: ENHRY, SYGVKD. The CDR3 consists of 13 residues. The CDR3 DNA reads as TGTGCCATCCGACCCGGGGGGCAGGAGGAGCTGTTTTTT. It codes for CAIRPGGQEELFF.

The rearrangement joins TRBV6-5 to TRBJ2-1; 13 bases agree with TRBD2. Trimming cost V 6 bases and J 3 bases; bases outside gene matches: 5. Germline CDR1 MNHEY, CDR2 SVGAGI. The CDR3 length is 16 residues. This CDR3 reads CASSYGLAGDYNEQFF. The CDR3 DNA follows: TGTGCCAGCAGCTACGGACTAGCGGGGGACTACAATGAGCAGTTCTTC.

The sample holds one count of this clone. The V gene is TRBV19, the J gene TRBJ1-2, with D possibly being TRBD1 (6 bases). CDR3 length equals 19 residues. The ends were cut back, 4 bases at V and 0 bases at J, with 24 bases in the middle. Germline-derived CDR1 and CDR2 are LNHDA and SQIVND (reference sequence). The CDR3 DNA reads TGTGCCAGTAGTACACTAAACCTACGGACAGCCCTCGCTAACTATGGCTACACCTTC. It encodes CASSTLNLRTALANYGYTF.

The chain joins TRBV21-1 to TRBJ1-1; the table's D call, TRBD1, was not checked against the DNA. TRBV21-1 is a documented pseudogene. CDR3 length: 14 amino acids. In nucleotides, the CDR3 is TGTGCCAGCAGCAGTTGGACAGCCAACACTGAAGCTTTCTTT. It is translated as CASSSWTANTEAFF.

This chain links TRBV18 with TRBJ2-5; 10 positions match TRBD1. This CDR3 is 18 amino acids long. The J segment lost 1 base and the V segment lost 2 bases, leaving 10 bases of the junction unmatched. From germline, CDR1 is KGHSH and CDR2 LQKENI. CDR3 region: CASSPKPPGQGTQETQYF. CDR3 DNA: TGTGCCAGCTCACCAAAGCCGCCGGGACAGGGGACCCAAGAGACCCAGTACTTC.

The genes are TRBV10-1 and TRBJ2-4, with a tentative D call TRBD1 (6 bases). Trimming removed 6 bases from V and 1 base from J, with 28 bases in between. The CDR3 consists of 20 residues. Germline V gives CDR1 WNHNN, CDR2 SYGVQD (reference sequence). The CDR3 here is CASRDDRRRWGPWAKNIQYF. The CDR3 region has the DNA TGCGCCAGCAGGGACGACAGGCGTCGCTGGGGACCTTGGGCCAAAAACATTCAGTACTTC.